The T cell receptor (beta chain) described here comes from a study of shared clonotypes between healthy human individuals. In the naive CD8 group, cells lacked CD45RO and were positively selected for CCR7, so terminally differentiated effector memory CD45RA+ cells were left out. Using immunoSEQ multiplex PCR, the repertoire was profiled, and TCRdb retains in-frame clones only, with some absent. The sample has about 2,200,000 clones, 90% to 95% seen once. The germline gives CDR1 MNHNY, CDR2 SVGAGI (reference sequence). Trimming stripped 6 bases from V and 5 bases from J, with 8 bases between. There are 13 residues in the CDR3.

V is TRBV6-6 and J is TRBJ1-6; no clear D gene. The sequenced sample consisted of naive CD8+ T cells from PBMCs. The receptor's source is a man in his late teens or twenties in good health. Some clones in this sample may be carry-over from other donors' samples. The CDR3, as DNA: TGTGCCAGCAGACCCGCAAATAATTCACCCCTCCACTTT. Translating it yields CASRPANNSPLHF.